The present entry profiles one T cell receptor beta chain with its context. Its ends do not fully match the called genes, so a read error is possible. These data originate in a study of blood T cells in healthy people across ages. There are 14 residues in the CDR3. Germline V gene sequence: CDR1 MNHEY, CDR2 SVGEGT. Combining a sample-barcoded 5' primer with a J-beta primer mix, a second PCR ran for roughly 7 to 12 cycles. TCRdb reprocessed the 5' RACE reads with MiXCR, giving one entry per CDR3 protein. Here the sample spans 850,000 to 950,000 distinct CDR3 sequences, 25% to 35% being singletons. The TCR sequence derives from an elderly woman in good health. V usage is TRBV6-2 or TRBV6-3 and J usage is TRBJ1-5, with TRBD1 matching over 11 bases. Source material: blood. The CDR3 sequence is CASQRTGGNQPRHF. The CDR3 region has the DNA TGTGCCAGCCAGAGGACAGGGGGCAATCAGCCCCGGCATTTT.